One sample yielded the 17 T cell receptor beta chains listed below, sequenced in a study of blood T cell repertoires in COVID-19. The assay was immunoSEQ multiplex PCR, and TCRdb's table has in-frame clones only and misses some. The sample records under 500,000 clones, 75% to 90% being singletons. Material for sequencing was peripheral blood. All receptors come from a woman aged 25 to 45 with acute or convalescent COVID-19.

This sequence joins TRBV5-6 and TRBJ2-5; 8 positions agree with TRBD1. The germline gives CDR1 SGHDT, CDR2 YYEEEE. After removal of 3 bases from V and 5 bases from J, the junction contained 9 bases not matched to a gene. This CDR3 has 15 residues. CDR3 protein: CASSYDRGGGETQYF. CDR3 in DNA: TGTGCCAGCAGCTACGACAGGGGCGGTGGGGAGACCCAGTACTTC.

The J gene is TRBJ1-1, the V gene TRBV5-5, with TRBD1 as a possible D gene (6 bases). Germline CDR1 and CDR2: SGHKS and YYEKEE (reference sequence). V was pared by 4 bases and J by 1 base, with 8 bases between. The CDR3 runs to 13 residues. CDR3 DNA: TGTGCCAGCAGCATGACAGGGAACACTGAAGCTTTCTTT. Translated: CASSMTGNTEAFF.

The chain combines TRBV19 with TRBJ2-1; 10 bases are shared with TRBD2. There are 13 residues in the CDR3. V was clipped by 5 bases and J by 10 bases; unmatched bases: 5. In germline, CDR1 is LNHDA, CDR2 SQIVND (reference sequence). CDR3 DNA sequence: TGTGCCAGTAGTCCTGGGACTAGCGTAGAGCAGTTCTTC. Translating it yields CASSPGTSVEQFF.

The chain carries TRBV2 and TRBJ2-2, with D possibly being TRBD1 (5 bases). The CDR3 extends over 15 amino acids. V lost 6 bases, J lost 0 bases, and 11 bases lay in between. Germline loops: CDR1 SNHLY, CDR2 FYNNEI. DNA for the CDR3: TGTGCCAGCAGCGCCACAGGCGCGAACACCGGGGAGCTGTTTTTT. Amino acid sequence: CASSATGANTGELFF.

The V gene is TRBV12-3 or TRBV12-4, the J gene TRBJ2-1; TRBD2 might be the D (6 bases). The CDR3 covers 11 residues. V was trimmed by 8 bases and J by 6 bases, leaving 8 bases between them. The CDR3 coding sequence is TGTGCCAGCGGGAGGTTCAATGAGCAGTTCTTC. Amino acids: CASGRFNEQFF.

This chain links TRBV7-3 with TRBJ2-1, with 10 bases fitting TRBD1. J lost 5 bases, V lost 5 bases, and 9 bases had no gene match. Germline V lookup: CDR1 SGHTA, CDR2 FQGTGA. CDR3 length equals 16 residues. Here the CDR3 DNA reads TGTGCCAGCAGCGAGACGGACAGGGGGGTGGACAATGAGCAGTTCTTC. This sequence encodes CASSETDRGVDNEQFF. Full variable domain (rest looked up from reference TRBV7-3 and TRBJ2-1): GAGVSQTPSNKVTEKGKYVELRCDPISGHTALYWYRQSLGQGPEFLIYFQGTGAADDSGLPNDRFFAVRPEGSVSTLKIQRTERGDSAVYLCASSETDRGVDNEQFFGPGTRLTVL.

This clone was recorded only once. The chain carries TRBV5-4 and TRBJ2-7; D is possibly TRBD2 (5 bases). This CDR3 spans 16 amino acids. Germline CDR1 reads SGHNT; CDR2 reads YYREEE (reference sequence). Trimming removed 4 bases at V and 3 bases at J, with 20 bases between. This CDR3 is CASSVSTGIAIYEQYF. The CDR3 DNA reads as TGTGCCAGCAGCGTCAGTACCGGGATAGCGATCTACGAGCAGTACTTC.

This clone was seen just once. V and J are TRBV24-1 and TRBJ2-1; tentatively, D is TRBD1 (5 bases). Germline values: CDR1 KGHDR, CDR2 SFDVKD. The CDR3 extends over 14 amino acids. Between the trimmed V and J ends, which lost 4 bases and 8 bases, there was a span of 14 bases. The CDR3 region is CATSEGTGIHEQFF. CDR3 coding DNA: TGTGCCACCAGTGAGGGCACAGGAATCCATGAGCAGTTCTTC.

This chain links TRBV14 with TRBJ2-7, with 12 positions matching TRBD1. J was trimmed by 5 bases and V by 3 bases; bases with no gene match: 5. CDR3 length equals 15 residues. Germline CDR1 and CDR2: SGHDN and FVKESK. CDR3 loop: CASSHPGTGGNEQYF. In DNA form, the CDR3 reads TGTGCCAGCAGCCATCCCGGGACAGGGGGCAACGAGCAGTACTTC.

For this clone: The same CDR3 can be traced to other DNA sequences in this sample. V is TRBV7-8 and J is TRBJ1-5; maybe TRBD1 (6 bases). Germline CDR1 is SGHVS and CDR2 is FQNEAQ. The CDR3 has 15 amino acids. V was cut by 5 bases and J by 0 bases, with 11 bases left in between. The CDR3 sequence: CASSLQGYSNQPQHF. CDR3 nucleotide sequence: TGTGCCAGCAGCCTACAGGGATATAGCAATCAGCCCCAGCATTTT.

This clone has only one observation. V gene TRBV10-3 combines with J gene TRBJ1-2, with 8 bases matching TRBD1. Unmatched junction bases numbered 5, after V lost 5 bases and J lost 3 bases. Germline V gene lookup returns CDR1 ENHRY and CDR2 SYGVKD. This CDR3 has 14 amino acids. CDR3 sequence (DNA): TGTGCCATCAGTAAAACAGGGGGAGACTATGGCTACACCTTC. Encoded protein: CAISKTGGDYGYTF.

This chain uses TRBV2 with TRBJ2-3; 8 nucleotides align to TRBD1. CDR3 size: 14 residues. The ends lost 6 bases at V and 4 bases at J; junction bases unmatched: 6. Germline V CDR1 and CDR2: SNHLY, FYNNEI. The CDR3 region is CASSTGGVPDTQYF. The CDR3, as DNA: TGTGCCAGCAGCACAGGGGGTGTCCCAGATACGCAGTATTTT.

This clone was detected only once. V gene TRBV27 combines with J gene TRBJ2-1; TRBD2 aligns across 8 bases. V gave up 2 bases and J gave up 6 bases; unmatched junction bases: 6. The CDR3 totals 15 residues. Germline V CDR1 and CDR2: MNHEY, SMNVEV (reference sequence). The DNA for the CDR3 is TGTGCCAGCAGTTTACGGCGGGGGGCCCCCAATGAGCAGTTCTTC. Translation: CASSLRRGAPNEQFF.

This clone was seen only once. The V gene is TRBV3-1 (or the pseudogene TRBV3-2), the J gene TRBJ2-2, with 7 nucleotides matching TRBD1. The CDR3 has 15 residues. Losses at the gene ends were 3 bases for V and 1 base for J; bases not matched to a gene: 2. Germline V gene lookup returns CDR1 LGHDT and CDR2 YNNKEL (reference sequence). CDR3 in amino acids: CASSHGTVNTGELFF. The CDR3 bases are TGTGCCAGCAGCCATGGGACAGTGAACACCGGGGAGCTGTTTTTT.

The rearrangement links TRBV5-4 to TRBJ2-5; 7 bases match TRBD1. This CDR3 region has 14 residues. CDR1 and CDR2 (germline): SGHNT, YYREEE (reference sequence). The ends lost 4 bases at V and 4 bases at J; junction bases unmatched: 7. CDR3 coding DNA: TGTGCCAGCAGCCCCACCACAGGGGCAGAGACCCAGTACTTC. It is translated as CASSPTTGAETQYF.

This chain uses TRBV2 with TRBJ2-5; D might be TRBD2 (6 bases). Germline V gene data show CDR1 as SNHLY and CDR2 as FYNNEI. V was trimmed by 6 bases and J by 2 bases, leaving 13 bases between them. The length of the CDR3 is 14 residues. The CDR3 DNA reads as TGTGCCAGCAGCGGGGACTCGCATCAAGAGACCCAGTACTTC. It specifies CASSGDSHQETQYF.

The V gene is TRBV6-5, the J gene TRBJ1-1; a possible D gene is TRBD1 (5 bases). The V and J ends lost 8 bases and 3 bases respectively, with 13 bases between them. The CDR3 contains 13 residues. Germline V gene lookup returns CDR1 MNHEY and CDR2 SVGAGI. This CDR3 reads CASALGVDTEAFF. For the CDR3, the DNA is TGTGCCAGCGCCCTAGGGGTCGACACTGAAGCTTTCTTT.